A single sample gave rise to the 17 T cell receptor beta chains below, sequenced in a study of blood T cells in healthy people across ages. Alongside a J-beta primer mix, a sample-barcoded 5' primer served in a second PCR lasting roughly 7 to 12 cycles. TCRdb re-analysed the 5' RACE reads in MiXCR, keeping a single row per CDR3 protein. The table lists 1.5 million to 2 million distinct CDR3 sequences, 28% of them singletons. Sequencing was carried out using blood. Receptors were obtained from a woman aged 30 to 39 in good health.

V usage is TRBV10-3 and J usage is TRBJ2-3, with D possibly matching TRBD1 (6 bases). There are 16 residues in the CDR3. Trimming pared 10 bases from V and 1 base from J, leaving 21 bases between. Germline V CDR1 and CDR2: ENHRY, SYGVKD. The CDR3 region is CATAGDGRGRTDTQYF. CDR3 in DNA: TGTGCCACCGCAGGGGATGGCAGGGGACGCACAGATACGCAGTATTTT.

This clonotype was counted ten times or more. The rearrangement joins TRBV2 to TRBJ2-5; D not certain. V lost 8 bases and J lost 1, with 8 bases in between. Per germline, CDR1 SNHLY and CDR2 FYNNEI. This CDR3 is built from 12 residues. The CDR3 DNA sequence: TGTGCCAGCGGTCCTAGCCAAGAGACCCAGTACTTC. Encoded protein: CASGPSQETQYF. Full variable domain (outside the CDR3, taken from reference TRBV2 and TRBJ2-5): EPEVTQTPSHQVTQMGQEVILRCVPISNHLYFYWYRQILGQKVEFLVSFYNNEISEKSEIFDDQFSVERPDGSNFTLKIRSTKLEDSAMYFCASGPSQETQYFGPGTRLLVL.

At least ten counts were recorded for this clonotype. The chain recombines TRBV20-1 with TRBJ2-1; 10 bases line up with TRBD2. Germline CDR1 reads DFQATT; CDR2 reads SNEGSKA (reference sequence). After removal of 1 base from V and 2 bases from J, the junction contained 8 bases not matched to a gene. This CDR3 has 17 amino acids. Here the CDR3 DNA reads TGCAGTGCTAGAGTTCTAGCGGGGGCGCCGACCTACAATGAGCAGTTCTTC. Its translation: CSARVLAGAPTYNEQFF.

In the case of this clonotype: Relative to the germline gene, one junction end is altered; a read error may explain this. The J gene is TRBJ2-4, the V gene TRBV5-1; D may be TRBD1 or TRBD2 (6 bases each). The CDR3 has 16 amino acids. In germline, CDR1 is SGHRS, CDR2 YFSETQ. CDR3: CAGSFLQGRAKNIQYF. CDR3 DNA sequence: TGCGCCGGCAGCTTCTTGCAGGGGAGGGCCAAAAACATTCAGTACTTC. Supplemented by reference TRBV5-1 and TRBJ2-4, the full variable domain reads KAGVTQTPRYLIKTRGQQVTLSCSPISGHRSVSWYQQTPGQGLQFLFEYFSETQRNKGNFPGRFSGRQFSNSRSEMNVSTLELGDSALYLCAGSFLQGRAKNIQYFGAGTRLSVL.

The rearrangement joins TRBV6-6 to TRBJ2-1; weak D call: TRBD1 (5 bases). The germline CDR1 and CDR2 sequences are MNHNY and SVGAGI (reference sequence). V lost 2 bases and J lost 9, with 8 bases in between. The CDR3 covers 12 residues. The DNA for the CDR3 is TGTGCCAGCAGTTACAGGGGTACTGAGCAGTTCTTC. Its protein product is CASSYRGTEQFF.

This chain uses TRBV20-1 with TRBJ2-4; 10 bases match TRBD1. The J call may be incorrect, as the DNA end agrees better with TRBJ2-7. The CDR3 consists of 13 residues. The germline V gene has CDR1 DFQATT and CDR2 SNEGSKA (reference sequence). In nucleotides, the CDR3 is TGCAGTGCTAGGCGGGACAGGGGTGACGAGCAGTACTTC. Translated: CSARRDRGDEQYF.

At least ten counts were recorded for this clonotype. The gene calls are TRBV6-5 and TRBJ2-7; no definite D call. Germline CDR1 MNHEY, CDR2 SVGAGI. The ends were cut back, 6 bases at V and 7 bases at J, with 13 bases in the middle. This CDR3 region has 12 residues. CDR3 residues: CASRTKVGEQYF. In DNA form, the CDR3 reads TGTGCCAGCAGAACAAAGGTTGGGGAGCAGTACTTC.

This clonotype was counted a few times. V and J are TRBV20-1 and TRBJ1-2; the D is unclear. CDR1 DFQATT and CDR2 SNEGSKA come from the germline V gene (reference sequence). The CDR3 has 13 residues. V lost 0 bases and J lost 8, with 13 bases in between. The CDR3 DNA sequence: TGCAGTGCTAGAGAGACAAGAGGAGGGGGCTACACCTTC. It translates to CSARETRGGGYTF.

The gene calls are TRBV5-1 and TRBJ2-1; D uncertain. This CDR3 is 15 amino acids long. Germline V gene sequence: CDR1 SGHRS, CDR2 YFSETQ. Trimming removed 3 bases at V and 0 bases at J, with 10 bases between. Here the CDR3 reads CASSYTVSSYNEQFF. As DNA, the CDR3 is TGCGCCAGCAGCTATACTGTGAGCTCCTACAATGAGCAGTTCTTC.

This clonotype has a count of ten or more. The CDR3 bases are TGCGCCAGCAGCCAAGGCGCCAGGGGCGGGAGCCAAGAGACCCAGTACTTC. Its translation is CASSQGARGGSQETQYF. The V and J genes are TRBV4-1 and TRBJ2-5; the D gene is possibly TRBD2 (7 bases). V lost 1 base and J lost 1, with 16 bases in between. Looked up from germline, CDR1 is MGHRA and CDR2 is YSYEKL. CDR3 length equals 17 residues.

The chain combines TRBV6-5 with TRBJ2-5, with 10 bases lining up with TRBD2. Trimming took 6 bases from V and 13 from J; bases not matched to a gene: 11. Germline CDR1 reads MNHEY; CDR2 reads SVGAGI. CDR3 length: 13 amino acids. The CDR3 protein is CASSPTRSGGVYF. The CDR3 DNA reads as TGTGCCAGCAGCCCAACTCGAAGCGGGGGGGTGTACTTC.

Concerning this clonotype itself: The conserved closing phenylalanine or tryptophan is absent in this CDR3, likely reflecting a read error. The rearrangement links TRBV29-1 to TRBJ2-1, with 10 bases fitting TRBD2. The ends lost 6 bases at V and 6 bases at J; junction bases unmatched: 2. This CDR3 has 12 amino acids. Germline CDR1 is SQVTM and CDR2 is ANQGSEA. The CDR3 coding sequence is TGCAGCGTACGACTAGCGGGCAATGAGCAGTTCGTC. Translating gives CSVRLAGNEQFV.

The table lists this clonotype with many counts. This chain joins TRBV25-1 and TRBJ2-5; D may be TRBD1 (5 bases). V was trimmed by 3 bases and J by 6 bases, leaving 17 bases between them. Germline loops: CDR1 MGHDK, CDR2 SYGVNS. CDR3 size: 15 residues. DNA for the CDR3: TGTGCCAGCAGTGACCCCTTTGGCAGGGCGAAGACCCAGTACTTC. Translated: CASSDPFGRAKTQYF.

The chain couples TRBV14 to TRBJ2-2; TRBD2 matches at 8 bases. V lost 3 bases, J lost 3 bases, and 9 bases stayed unmatched. This CDR3 has 17 amino acids. In germline, CDR1 is SGHDN, CDR2 FVKESK. CDR3 nucleotide sequence: TGTGCCAGCAGCCAGTACGAGAGAGCGGGAGACACCGGGGAGCTGTTTTTT. Residues: CASSQYERAGDTGELFF.

Worth noting for this clonotype: This may arise from a read error, as a much more abundant clone is one base away. The conserved phenylalanine or tryptophan is not found at the CDR3 terminus, so this likely reflects a read error. The chain is built from TRBV5-1 and TRBJ2-7, with a tentative D call TRBD2 (8 bases). The DNA matches TRBJ2-4 better at its end, which makes the J call doubtful. This CDR3 is 14 amino acids long. Germline CDR1 SGHRS, CDR2 YFSETQ. DNA of the CDR3: TGCGCCAGCAGCCGGGAGGGACAGATAAACATTCAGTACTCC. It codes for CASSREGQINIQYS.

V and J are TRBV20-1 and TRBJ2-5; TRBD2 might be the D (5 bases). V lost 8 bases, J lost 6 bases, and 28 bases lay in between. CDR1 is DFQATT and CDR2 is SNEGSKA in the germline V gene (reference sequence). The CDR3 totals 16 residues. CDR3 sequence: CSSFDQRHPGMKTQYF. In nucleotides, the CDR3 is TGCAGTTCCTTTGATCAGCGGCATCCCGGGATGAAGACCCAGTACTTC.

This clonotype was recorded at least ten times. The chain recombines TRBV20-1 with TRBJ2-1; 10 nucleotides line up with TRBD1. The CDR3 loop spans 15 amino acids. With V trimmed by 3 bases and J by 7 bases, 9 bases remained unmatched. Germline V gene sequence: CDR1 DFQATT, CDR2 SNEGSKA (reference sequence). CDR3 nucleotide sequence: TGCAGTGCTAGTGGTGGTGGACAGGGGGGAAATGAGCAGTTCTTC. Its translation: CSASGGGQGGNEQFF.